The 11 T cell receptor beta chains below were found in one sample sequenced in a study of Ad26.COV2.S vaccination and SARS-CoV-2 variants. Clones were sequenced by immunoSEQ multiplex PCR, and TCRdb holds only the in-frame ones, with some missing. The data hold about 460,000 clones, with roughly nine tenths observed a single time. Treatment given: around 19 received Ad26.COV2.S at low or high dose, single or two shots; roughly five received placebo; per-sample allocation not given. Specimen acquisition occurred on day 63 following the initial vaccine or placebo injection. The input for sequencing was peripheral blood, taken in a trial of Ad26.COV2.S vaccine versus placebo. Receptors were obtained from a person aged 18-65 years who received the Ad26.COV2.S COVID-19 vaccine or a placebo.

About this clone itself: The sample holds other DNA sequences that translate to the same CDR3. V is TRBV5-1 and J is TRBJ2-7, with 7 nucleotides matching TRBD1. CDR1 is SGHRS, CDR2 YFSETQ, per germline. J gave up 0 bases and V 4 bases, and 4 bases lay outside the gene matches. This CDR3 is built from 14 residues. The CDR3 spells CASSPRTGSYEQYF. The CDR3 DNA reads TGCGCCAGCAGCCCGCGGACAGGCTCCTACGAGCAGTACTTC.

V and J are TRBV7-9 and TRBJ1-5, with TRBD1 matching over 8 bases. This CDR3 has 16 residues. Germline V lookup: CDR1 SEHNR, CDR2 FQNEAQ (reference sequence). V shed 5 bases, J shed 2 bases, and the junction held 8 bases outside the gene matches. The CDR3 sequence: CASSQTGVRGNQPQHF. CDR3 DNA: TGTGCCAGCAGCCAGACAGGGGTGAGAGGCAATCAGCCCCAGCATTTT.

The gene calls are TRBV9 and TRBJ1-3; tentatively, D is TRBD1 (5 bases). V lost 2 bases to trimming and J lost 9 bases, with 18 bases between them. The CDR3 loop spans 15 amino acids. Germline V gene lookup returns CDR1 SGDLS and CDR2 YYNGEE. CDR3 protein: CASSVGGTAEGTIYF. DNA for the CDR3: TGTGCCAGCAGCGTGGGCGGGACTGCTGAGGGCACCATATATTTT.

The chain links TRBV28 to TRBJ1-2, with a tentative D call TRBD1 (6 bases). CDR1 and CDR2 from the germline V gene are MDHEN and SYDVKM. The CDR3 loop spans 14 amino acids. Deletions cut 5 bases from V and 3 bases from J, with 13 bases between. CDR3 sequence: CASSLSGAHYGYTF. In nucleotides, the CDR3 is TGTGCCAGCAGTCTTTCAGGGGCACACTATGGCTACACCTTC.

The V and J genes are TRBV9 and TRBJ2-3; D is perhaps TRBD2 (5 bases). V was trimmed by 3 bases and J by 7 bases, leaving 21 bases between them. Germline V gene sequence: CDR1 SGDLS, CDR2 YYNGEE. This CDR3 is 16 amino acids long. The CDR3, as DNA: TGTGCCAGCAGCGGGATGGACTCCCGAAAAAGCAATACGCAGTATTTT. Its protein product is CASSGMDSRKSNTQYF.

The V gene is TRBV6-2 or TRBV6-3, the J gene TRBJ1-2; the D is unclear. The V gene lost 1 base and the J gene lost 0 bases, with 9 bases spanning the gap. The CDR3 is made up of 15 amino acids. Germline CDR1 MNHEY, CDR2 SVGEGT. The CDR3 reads CASSYYRGANYGYTF. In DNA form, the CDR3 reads TGTGCCAGCAGTTACTATCGGGGAGCTAACTATGGCTACACCTTC.

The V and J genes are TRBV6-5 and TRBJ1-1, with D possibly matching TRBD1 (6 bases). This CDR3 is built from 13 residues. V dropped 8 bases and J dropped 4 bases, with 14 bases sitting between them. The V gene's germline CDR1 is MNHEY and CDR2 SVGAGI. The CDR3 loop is CASVTSGVTEAFF. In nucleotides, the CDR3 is TGTGCCAGCGTTACGTCAGGGGTCACTGAAGCTTTCTTT.

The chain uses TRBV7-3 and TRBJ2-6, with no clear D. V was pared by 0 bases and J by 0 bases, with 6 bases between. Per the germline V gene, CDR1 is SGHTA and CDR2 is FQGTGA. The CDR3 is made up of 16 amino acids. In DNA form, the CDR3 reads TGTGCCAGCAGCTTAACAGGGAACTCTGGGGCCAACGTCCTGACTTTC. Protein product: CASSLTGNSGANVLTF.

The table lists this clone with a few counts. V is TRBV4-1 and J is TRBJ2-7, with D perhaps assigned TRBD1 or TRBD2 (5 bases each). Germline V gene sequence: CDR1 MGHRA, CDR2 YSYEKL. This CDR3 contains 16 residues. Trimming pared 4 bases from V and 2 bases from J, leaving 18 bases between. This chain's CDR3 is CASSLLTDGGTYEQYF. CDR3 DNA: TGCGCCAGCAGCCTACTCACAGATGGGGGAACCTACGAGCAGTACTTC.

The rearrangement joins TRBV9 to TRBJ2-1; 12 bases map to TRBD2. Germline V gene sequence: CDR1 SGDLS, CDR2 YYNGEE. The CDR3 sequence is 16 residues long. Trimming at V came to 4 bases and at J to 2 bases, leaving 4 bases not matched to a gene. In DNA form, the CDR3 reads TGTGCCAGCAGCTTCCGACTAGCGGGGGCCTACAATGAGCAGTTCTTC. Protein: CASSFRLAGAYNEQFF.

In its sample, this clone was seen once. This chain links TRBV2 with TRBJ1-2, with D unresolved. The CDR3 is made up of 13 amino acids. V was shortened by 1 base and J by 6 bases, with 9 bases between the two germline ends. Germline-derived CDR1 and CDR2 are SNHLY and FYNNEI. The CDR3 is CASSEGTANGYTF. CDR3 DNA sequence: TGTGCCAGCAGTGAAGGCACGGCGAATGGCTACACCTTC.